This T cell receptor (beta chain) was identified in a study of cytomegalovirus exposure and HLA in healthy donors. About this clone: Antigen unknown.

PCR used 60 Vbeta primers and 13 Jbeta primers. Using immunoSEQ multiplex PCR, the repertoire was profiled, and TCRdb retains in-frame clones only, with some absent. The table includes 130,000 or so clones, more than 60% detected once. General study results and limits: Analysis performed later found around 15,000 TCR beta sequences associated with HLA alleles at 0.05 false discovery rate.

The clonotype was recovered from a woman between 40 and 50 years old in good health and CMV-seropositive. Sequenced sample: PBMCs.

The CDR3 protein is CASKMGDRNTGELFF. CDR3 in DNA: TGTGCCAGTAAAATGGGGGACAGAAACACCGGGGAGCTGTTTTTT. The genes are TRBV19 and TRBJ2-2, with 7 bases lining up with TRBD1. Looked up from germline, CDR1 is LNHDA and CDR2 is SQIVND (reference sequence). The ends lost 7 bases at V and 2 bases at J; junction bases unmatched: 7. This CDR3 region has 15 residues.